The 22 T cell receptor beta chains below all came from one sample that was sequenced in a study of T cell responses to AZD1222 COVID-19 vaccine. Method: immunoSEQ multiplex PCR; TCRdb's copy keeps in-frame clones and lacks some. The sample has some 150,000 clones, about 86% seen once. Sequencing used peripheral blood, obtained 28 days after the second AZD1222 dose. The receptors come from an adult who received the AZD1222 COVID-19 vaccine.

This chain links TRBV5-5 with TRBJ1-5, with 8 nucleotides matching TRBD1. CDR1 is SGHKS, CDR2 YYEKEE, per germline (reference sequence). Losses at the gene ends were 0 bases for V and 6 bases for J; bases not matched to a gene: 2. The CDR3 is made up of 14 amino acids. The CDR3 DNA sequence: TGTGCCAGCAGCTTGGGGACAGGGACTCAGCCCCAGCATTTT. Amino acid sequence: CASSLGTGTQPQHF.

The chain joins TRBV12-3 or TRBV12-4 to TRBJ1-1, with D possibly matching TRBD1 (5 bases). The CDR3 loop spans 12 amino acids. V lost 3 bases to trimming and J lost 10 bases, with 12 bases between them. DNA for the CDR3: TGTGCCAGCAGTTTTGGCAGGGCTGGAGCTTTCTTT. Amino acids: CASSFGRAGAFF.

This clone was seen only once. The genes are TRBV14 and TRBJ1-6, with D unresolved. Trimming stripped 4 bases from V and 2 bases from J, with 0 bases between. Germline lookup yields CDR1 SGHDN and CDR2 FVKESK. The CDR3 is 12 residues long. In DNA, the CDR3 is TGTGCCAGCAGCCCCTATAATTCACCCCTCCACTTT. This translates into CASSPYNSPLHF.

This clone was found once. This chain links TRBV6-5 with TRBJ2-3; D might be TRBD2 (6 bases). This CDR3 is built from 16 residues. V lost 0 bases and J lost 0, with 10 bases in between. Per germline, CDR1 MNHEY and CDR2 SVGAGI. CDR3 DNA sequence: TGTGCCAGCAGTTACTCGCTAGCGTCTAGCACAGATACGCAGTATTTT. Residues: CASSYSLASSTDTQYF.

This clone came up a few times. V usage is TRBV9 and J usage is TRBJ1-1; a weak D match, TRBD1 (5 bases). Germline lookup yields CDR1 SGDLS and CDR2 YYNGEE. CDR3 length equals 14 residues. V lost 3 bases and J lost 4, with 13 bases in between. The CDR3 sequence: CASSAGGSSTEAFF. The DNA for the CDR3 is TGTGCCAGCAGCGCGGGGGGGAGCAGCACTGAAGCTTTCTTT.

The rearrangement links TRBV20-1 to TRBJ1-5, with D uncertain. Between the trimmed V and J ends, which lost 3 bases and 2 bases, there was a span of 2 bases. CDR3 size: 11 residues. Germline V CDR1 and CDR2: DFQATT, SNEGSKA (reference sequence). The DNA for the CDR3 is TGCAGTGCTAGTGGCAATCAGCCCCAGCATTTT. Translated: CSASGNQPQHF.

The chain has TRBV14 and TRBJ1-1; no clear D gene. Deletions cut 0 bases from V and 7 bases from J, with 6 bases between. The CDR3 has 12 residues. Per germline, CDR1 SGHDN and CDR2 FVKESK. The CDR3 protein is CASSQEVGEAFF. In nucleotides, the CDR3 is TGTGCCAGCAGCCAAGAAGTTGGTGAAGCTTTCTTT.

J is TRBJ1-6 and V is TRBV5-6, with D perhaps TRBD1 (6 bases). Germline CDR1 and CDR2: SGHDT and YYEEEE. The CDR3 totals 15 residues. V was trimmed by 2 bases and J by 12 bases, leaving 18 bases between them. The CDR3: CASSFLSVEGVPLHF. The CDR3 DNA reads TGTGCCAGCAGCTTCCTTTCGGTGGAGGGGGTACCCCTCCACTTT.

The chain has TRBV6-5 and TRBJ1-2, with 8 bases lining up with TRBD1. The CDR3 runs to 13 residues. Per the germline V gene, CDR1 is MNHEY and CDR2 is SVGAGI. V shed 5 bases and J 6 bases; nucleotides not matched to a gene: 5. In DNA form, the CDR3 reads TGTGCCAGCAGTCGGCAGGGGGCTGATGGCTACACCTTC. Its translation is CASSRQGADGYTF.

This clone has a handful of counts. The V call is TRBV5-4, the J call TRBJ2-1; D may be TRBD1 (6 bases). The CDR3 extends over 12 amino acids. Trimming removed 4 bases at V and 5 bases at J, with 7 bases between. Germline-derived CDR1 and CDR2 are SGHNT and YYREEE (reference sequence). The CDR3 DNA reads as TGTGCCAGCAGCGGGGGCCACAATGAGCAGTTCTTC. Translation gives CASSGGHNEQFF.

This clone was recorded many times. Other DNA sequences of this sample code for an identical CDR3. The rearrangement joins TRBV4-1 to TRBJ2-2; D could derive from TRBD1 or TRBD2 (6 bases each). CDR1 is MGHRA, CDR2 YSYEKL, per germline. The CDR3 totals 15 residues. V gave up 5 bases and J gave up 4 bases, with 14 bases separating them. The CDR3 sequence is CASSTEGGPTGELFF. In DNA, the CDR3 is TGCGCCAGCAGCACCGAAGGGGGGCCCACCGGGGAGCTGTTTTTT.

The CDR3 region has the DNA TGCAGTGCTAGTTCCCCGCTAGCGGGAGGTATCTACGAGCAGTACTTC. This encodes CSASSPLAGGIYEQYF. V gene TRBV20-1 combines with J gene TRBJ2-7; 11 bases align to TRBD2. V trimming: 3 bases; J trimming: 3 bases; junction bases outside the gene matches: 10. CDR1 is DFQATT and CDR2 is SNEGSKA in the germline V gene (reference sequence). This CDR3 has 16 amino acids.

The chain is built from TRBV20-1 and TRBJ2-7; D gene unclear. The germline V gene encodes CDR1 DFQATT and CDR2 SNEGSKA (reference sequence). CDR3 length: 11 residues. Trimming cost V 6 bases and J 3 bases, with 9 bases left between them. The CDR3 region is CSAPAHYEQYF. CDR3 in DNA: TGCAGTGCCCCCGCACACTACGAGCAGTACTTC.

The chain links TRBV3-1 (or the pseudogene TRBV3-2) to TRBJ1-3; perhaps TRBD1 as D (5 bases). Germline V gene lookup returns CDR1 LGHDT and CDR2 YNNKEL (reference sequence). Trimming removed 8 bases from V and 2 bases from J, with 10 bases in between. The CDR3 runs 13 residues. The CDR3 DNA reads as TGTGCCAGCTGCAGGACACCTGGAAACACCATATATTTT. Translation gives CASCRTPGNTIYF.

This sequence joins TRBV19 and TRBJ2-1; D may be TRBD1 (6 bases). The CDR3 length is 15 residues. Germline lookup yields CDR1 LNHDA and CDR2 SQIVND (reference sequence). V lost 3 bases and J 0 bases, leaving 9 bases between the germline ends. In DNA form, the CDR3 reads TGTGCCAGTAGTATCCAGGGGAGCTCCTACAATGAGCAGTTCTTC. It encodes CASSIQGSSYNEQFF.

The rearrangement links TRBV19 to TRBJ1-5, with D perhaps matching TRBD1 (6 bases). V was pared by 4 bases and J by 3 bases, with 10 bases between. Germline CDR1 is LNHDA and CDR2 is SQIVND (reference sequence). The CDR3 consists of 14 residues. The CDR3 region has the DNA TGTGCCAGTAGTAGGCAGGGGAACAATCAGCCCCAGCATTTT. Translating it yields CASSRQGNNQPQHF.

This chain joins TRBV27 and TRBJ2-4; tentatively, D is TRBD2 (5 bases). CDR3 length: 14 amino acids. Looked up from germline, CDR1 is MNHEY and CDR2 is SMNVEV (reference sequence). V lost 8 bases and J 1 base, leaving 12 bases between the germline ends. DNA for the CDR3: TGTGCCAGCTACGCGGGCGGGGCCAAAAACATTCAGTACTTC. Translating gives CASYAGGAKNIQYF.

This clone was detected only once. Mismatch with germline at one junction end may stem from a read error. V and J are TRBV14 and TRBJ2-2; 8 positions agree with TRBD2. The CDR3 is made up of 16 amino acids. Germline-derived CDR1 and CDR2 are SGHDN and FVKESK. CDR3 region: CASSQGPRGLVRGAVF. The CDR3 DNA reads TGTGCCAGCAGCCAAGGCCCCCGGGGACTAGTACGGGGAGCTGTTTTT.

CDR3: CASSSPGVYAQYF. The CDR3 DNA reads TGTGCCAGTAGTAGCCCCGGGGTATATGCGCAGTACTTC. The genes are TRBV19 and TRBJ2-7, with D tentatively TRBD2 (5 bases). CDR1 LNHDA and CDR2 SQIVND come from the germline V gene (reference sequence). Trimming left V 4 bases short and J 9 bases short, with 16 bases between. The CDR3 spans 13 residues.

This clone has just a few counts. The V gene is TRBV30, the J gene TRBJ1-2; no reliable D call. The CDR3 extends over 12 amino acids. Germline V lookup: CDR1 GTSNPN, CDR2 SVGIG (reference sequence). Trimming left V 0 bases short and J 4 bases short, with 6 bases between. The CDR3 region is CAWSVSSYGYTF. The DNA for the CDR3 is TGTGCCTGGAGTGTTTCTTCCTATGGCTACACCTTC. Full variable domain (rest looked up from reference TRBV30 and TRBJ1-2): SQTIHQWPATLVQPVGSPLSLECTVEGTSNPNLYWYRQAAGRGLQLLFYSVGIGQISSEVPQNLSASRPQDRQFILSSKKLLLSDSGFYLCAWSVSSYGYTFGSGTRLTVV.

The chain carries TRBV5-1 and TRBJ1-2; 10 bases agree with TRBD1. CDR3 length: 14 residues. Trimming took 4 bases from V and 6 from J; bases not matched to a gene: 6. Germline V gene lookup returns CDR1 SGHRS and CDR2 YFSETQ. The CDR3 DNA sequence: TGCGCCAGCAGCCCGGGACAGGGGAAAGATGGCTACACCTTC. Translation gives CASSPGQGKDGYTF.

The chain combines TRBV7-9 with TRBJ2-3; TRBD1 or TRBD2 may be the D gene (5 bases each). The CDR3 is 18 amino acids. The V gene's germline CDR1 is SEHNR and CDR2 FQNEAQ (reference sequence). The ends were cut back, 4 bases at V and 5 bases at J, with 25 bases in the middle. The CDR3 loop reads CASSSDTYGTPGGDTQYF. The CDR3 coding sequence is TGTGCCAGCAGCTCAGACACCTACGGGACGCCCGGAGGAGATACGCAGTATTTT.